Listed here are 30 T cell receptor beta chains from one sample, sequenced in a study of CD8 T cells in ankylosing spondylitis. Overall study findings and caveats: One TCR beta motif, made up of about 8 highly homologous variants, appeared characteristic of ankylosing spondylitis blood.

Each CDR3 protein is one row after TCRdb ran MiXCR on the 5' RACE reads. This table has over 200,000 distinct CDR3 sequences, 18% appearing once. No antigen is known for these receptors. The sequencing sample was made of blood, either unsorted or a sorted T cell fraction (not recorded which). The receptors here all came from a male donor with ankylosing spondylitis.

The chain is built from TRBV4-1 and TRBJ2-1; D is ambiguous. Germline values: CDR1 MGHRA, CDR2 YSYEKL. The CDR3 totals 13 residues. Trimming cost V 1 base and J 3 bases, with 4 bases left between them. The DNA of the CDR3 is TGCGCCAGCAGCCAAGTTAGCTACAATGAGCAGTTCTTC. Protein: CASSQVSYNEQFF.

This clonotype has more than one count but fewer than ten. The genes are TRBV12-3 or TRBV12-4 and TRBJ2-7; D is undetermined. Trimming stripped 3 bases from V and 0 bases from J, with 12 bases between. The CDR3 covers 15 residues. This chain's CDR3 is CASSFGPAGSYEQYF. The CDR3 coding sequence is TGTGCCAGCAGTTTTGGACCGGCCGGCTCCTACGAGCAGTACTTC.

This clonotype has ten or more counts. The rearrangement joins TRBV7-9 to TRBJ2-1, with TRBD2 identical over 8 bases. V dropped 5 bases and J dropped 4; count of bases not matched to a gene: 10. The CDR3 extends over 16 amino acids. Germline lookup yields CDR1 SEHNR and CDR2 FQNEAQ (reference sequence). CDR3 residues: CASSPTPSGHYNEQFF. The CDR3, as DNA: TGTGCCAGCAGCCCTACACCTAGCGGGCATTACAATGAGCAGTTCTTC.

V and J are TRBV24-1 and TRBJ2-1; TRBD1 is a possible D gene (6 bases). Germline CDR1 and CDR2: KGHDR and SFDVKD. CDR3 length equals 17 residues. V was pared by 0 bases and J by 2 bases, with 13 bases between. CDR3 nucleotide sequence: TGTGCCACCAGTGATTTGCGTACAGGGCCCCCCTACAATGAGCAGTTCTTC. Amino acids: CATSDLRTGPPYNEQFF.

The sample holds a few counts of this clonotype. V usage is TRBV2 and J usage is TRBJ1-1; D uncertain. CDR3 size: 13 residues. The V gene's germline CDR1 is SNHLY and CDR2 FYNNEI. The V end was cut by 3 bases, the J end by 2 bases, with 7 bases between. This chain's CDR3 is CASSDNTNTEAFF. The CDR3 DNA reads as TGTGCCAGCAGTGACAATACTAACACTGAAGCTTTCTTT.

Ten or more counts support this clonotype. The CDR3 region is CSVDPPGLAGADPHNEQFF. The CDR3 DNA sequence: TGCAGCGTTGATCCCCCTGGACTAGCGGGAGCCGACCCACACAATGAGCAGTTCTTC. The rearrangement uses TRBV29-1 and TRBJ2-1; the match to TRBD2 covers 13 bases. V gave up 3 bases and J gave up 5 bases; unmatched junction bases: 16. CDR3 length: 19 amino acids. Germline loops: CDR1 SQVTM, CDR2 ANQGSEA.

This clonotype was observed a handful of times. The CDR3 sequence is CASSSTHTLGVAFF. CDR3 DNA sequence: TGTGCCAGCAGTTCCACGCACACACTGGGAGTAGCTTTCTTT. The chain links TRBV27 to TRBJ1-1; D not resolved. The CDR3 consists of 14 residues. V was cut by 4 bases and J by 10 bases, with 19 bases left in between. CDR1 and CDR2 (germline): MNHEY, SMNVEV (reference sequence).

This clonotype appeared a few times. The V call is TRBV7-9, the J call TRBJ1-1, with D uncertain. Trimming stripped 5 bases from V and 5 bases from J, with 12 bases between. Per the germline V gene, CDR1 is SEHNR and CDR2 is FQNEAQ (reference sequence). CDR3 length: 13 amino acids. The CDR3 nucleotides are TGTGCCAGCAGCCCCCTAGTCGGTACTGAAGCTTTCTTT. Residues: CASSPLVGTEAFF.

This clonotype was observed at least ten times. The chain has TRBV12-3 or TRBV12-4 and TRBJ1-4; 10 bases match TRBD1. V lost 4 bases to trimming and J lost 0 bases; unmatched junction nucleotides: 2. This CDR3 is built from 16 residues. This chain's CDR3 is CASSSDRGATNEKLFF. The CDR3 coding sequence is TGTGCCAGCAGTTCGGACAGGGGGGCAACTAATGAAAAACTGTTTTTT.

This clonotype came up a few times. The chain combines TRBV4-2 with TRBJ2-2; D is unresolved. There are 13 residues in the CDR3. CDR1 is LGHNA, CDR2 YNFKEQ, per germline. The ends were cut back, 1 base at V and 1 base at J, with 1 base in the middle. CDR3 nucleotide sequence: TGTGCCAGCAGCCAAGGGAACACCGGGGAGCTGTTTTTT. It codes for CASSQGNTGELFF.

This clonotype was recorded a few times. The rearrangement joins TRBV5-1 to TRBJ2-3; tentative D call: TRBD2 (5 bases). In germline, CDR1 is SGHRS, CDR2 YFSETQ. The V and J ends lost 4 bases and 5 bases respectively, with 14 bases between them. This CDR3 comprises 14 residues. CDR3 residues: CASSPGPRGDTQYF. The CDR3 nucleotides read TGCGCCAGCAGCCCAGGACCCCGGGGAGATACGCAGTATTTT.

V and J are TRBV12-3 or TRBV12-4 and TRBJ1-1; a weak D match, TRBD1 (6 bases). The germline V and J ends were trimmed by 4 bases and 5 bases, with 14 bases remaining between them. The CDR3 length is 14 residues. CDR3 coding DNA: TGTGCCAGCAGTTCCACAGGGATTGTTACTGAAGCTTTCTTT. Its protein is CASSSTGIVTEAFF.

The chain is built from TRBV6-1 and TRBJ1-2, with 8 bases aligning to TRBD1. V lost 1 base, J lost 5 bases, and 3 bases stayed unmatched. The CDR3 has 14 residues. Germline lookup yields CDR1 MNHNS and CDR2 SASEGT. CDR3 protein: CASSEGGDRYGYTF. CDR3 sequence (DNA): TGTGCCAGCAGTGAAGGTGGGGACAGGTATGGCTACACCTTC.

V gene TRBV7-3 combines with J gene TRBJ2-3; TRBD2 agrees at 9 bases. CDR1 and CDR2 from the germline V gene are SGHTA and FQGTGA. The CDR3 has 15 amino acids. J was trimmed by 6 bases and V by 5 bases; bases with no gene match: 9. The CDR3 coding sequence is TGTGCCAGCAGCCAATTAGCGGGGGCGGGGGATACGCAGTATTTT. Its protein product is CASSQLAGAGDTQYF. The variable domain in full, completed from reference TRBV7-3 and TRBJ2-3, reads GAGVSQTPSNKVTEKGKYVELRCDPISGHTALYWYRQSLGQGPEFLIYFQGTGAADDSGLPNDRFFAVRPEGSVSTLKIQRTERGDSAVYLCASSQLAGAGDTQYFGPGTRLTVL.

This clonotype has more than one count but fewer than ten. This chain links TRBV20-1 with TRBJ1-2; tentative D call: TRBD1 (5 bases). Between the trimmed V and J ends, which lost 4 bases and 2 bases, there was a span of 20 bases. CDR1 is DFQATT, CDR2 SNEGSKA, per germline (reference sequence). The CDR3 contains 16 residues. CDR3: CSATEEVRWGNYGYTF. CDR3 bases: TGCAGTGCTACGGAGGAGGTGCGCTGGGGCAACTATGGCTACACCTTC.

The CDR3 coding sequence is TGTGCCAGCAGTTACTCAGGGCTATCCGATGAGCAGTTCTTC. This translates into CASSYSGLSDEQFF. This rearrangement joins TRBV6-2 or TRBV6-3 to TRBJ2-1; D is undetermined. This CDR3 has 14 residues. The germline gives CDR1 MNHEY, CDR2 SVGEGT. The germline V and J ends were trimmed by 0 bases and 8 bases, with 11 bases remaining between them.

This sequence joins TRBV19 and TRBJ1-5; no clear D gene. Trimming removed 9 bases at V and 4 bases at J, with 10 bases between. Germline CDR1 LNHDA, CDR2 SQIVND (reference sequence). The CDR3 is 12 residues long. The DNA for the CDR3 is TGTGCCAGCCGTGGGAGGAATCAGCCCCAGCATTTT. Translating it yields CASRGRNQPQHF.

This clonotype came up a few times. The rearrangement uses TRBV7-6 and TRBJ2-3; tentative D call: TRBD1 (6 bases). CDR3 length: 16 residues. Trimming pared 5 bases from V and 2 bases from J, leaving 17 bases between. In germline, CDR1 is SGHVS, CDR2 FNYEAQ. CDR3: CASSPFQGGPTDTQYF. CDR3 nucleotides: TGTGCCAGCAGCCCCTTTCAAGGGGGACCCACAGATACGCAGTATTTT.

The chain uses TRBV11-3 and TRBJ2-3, with TRBD2 identical over 11 bases. Germline lookup yields CDR1 SGHNT and CDR2 YENEEA. V dropped 4 bases and J dropped 5; count of bases not matched to a gene: 5. This CDR3 region has 15 residues. The CDR3 nucleotides read TGTGCCAGCAGCTCCTCCGGACTAGCGGGAGATACGCAGTATTTT. It is translated as CASSSSGLAGDTQYF.

The table lists this clonotype with many counts. The rearrangement links TRBV12-3 or TRBV12-4 to TRBJ2-1; TRBD1 is a possible D gene (5 bases). This CDR3 is built from 13 residues. V was pared by 8 bases and J by 6 bases, with 14 bases between. The CDR3 DNA reads TGTGCCAGCGGGGTCCTAGGGGCCAATGAGCAGTTCTTC. Translated: CASGVLGANEQFF.

This clonotype was seen a few times. V usage is TRBV2 and J usage is TRBJ2-3; 11 positions agree with TRBD1. This CDR3 spans 15 amino acids. Per the germline V gene, CDR1 is SNHLY and CDR2 is FYNNEI. Trimming at V came to 5 bases and at J to 2 bases, leaving 3 bases not matched to a gene. The CDR3 sequence is CASSLGQGVTDTQYF. The CDR3 DNA reads TGTGCCAGCAGTTTGGGACAGGGGGTCACAGATACGCAGTATTTT.

The table lists this clonotype with a few counts. This sequence joins TRBV14 and TRBJ2-7; D is perhaps TRBD1 or TRBD2 (5 bases each). The ends were cut back, 3 bases at V and 2 bases at J, with 8 bases in the middle. This CDR3 has 13 residues. Germline V gene lookup returns CDR1 SGHDN and CDR2 FVKESK. CDR3 DNA sequence: TGTGCCAGCAGCCATGGGGGAGCCTACGAGCAGTACTTC. This gives the protein CASSHGGAYEQYF.

The rearrangement uses TRBV29-1 and TRBJ1-3, with unresolved D. Germline CDR1 and CDR2: SQVTM and ANQGSEA. This CDR3 has 12 amino acids. Trimming pared 0 bases from V and 2 bases from J, leaving 2 bases between. CDR3 in DNA: TGCAGCGTTGAAGATGCTGGAAACACCATATATTTT. Amino acids: CSVEDAGNTIYF. Combining the CDR3 with reference TRBV29-1 and TRBJ1-3 gives the whole variable domain SAVISQKPSRDICQRGTSLTIQCQVDSQVTMMFWYRQQPGQSLTLIATANQGSEATYESGFVIDKFPISRPNLTFSTLTVSNMSPEDSSIYLCSVEDAGNTIYFGEGSWLTVV.

The DNA of the CDR3 is TGCGCCAGCAGCCCCCGGACTACACTCCAAGAGACCCAGTACTTC. It encodes CASSPRTTLQETQYF. V usage is TRBV4-1 and J usage is TRBJ2-5; a weak D match, TRBD2 (6 bases). Germline V gene lookup returns CDR1 MGHRA and CDR2 YSYEKL. CDR3 length: 15 residues. Trimming cost V 4 bases and J 1 base, with 13 bases left between them.

This clonotype appeared a few times. The chain recombines TRBV27 with TRBJ1-1, with TRBD1 as a possible D gene (6 bases). V was cut by 5 bases and J by 1 base, with 11 bases left in between. The V gene's germline CDR1 is MNHEY and CDR2 SMNVEV (reference sequence). This CDR3 is built from 14 residues. CDR3 bases: TGTGCCAGCAGTCCCAGGGGTTGGAACACTGAAGCTTTCTTT. Amino acids: CASSPRGWNTEAFF.

This chain links TRBV7-8 with TRBJ1-4, with unresolved D. Trimming removed 5 bases at V and 1 base at J, with 11 bases between. This CDR3 is built from 15 residues. Germline values: CDR1 SGHVS, CDR2 FQNEAQ. The CDR3 DNA is TGTGCCAGCAGCGCTAAACAGAAAACTAATGAAAAACTGTTTTTT. Residues: CASSAKQKTNEKLFF.

The chain employs TRBV4-1 and TRBJ2-5; 8 nucleotides line up with TRBD2. Germline assignment: CDR1 MGHRA and CDR2 YSYEKL. V shed 3 bases, J shed 5 bases, and the junction held 8 bases outside the gene matches. The length of the CDR3 is 15 residues. For the CDR3, the DNA is TGCGCCAGCAGCCAGGTAGCGGGGAGGTATGAGACCCAGTACTTC. Protein product: CASSQVAGRYETQYF.

The genes are TRBV20-1 and TRBJ2-2, with no clear D. With 3 bases removed from V and 1 base from J, the gap between germline ends came to 6 bases. This CDR3 has 13 amino acids. Germline CDR1 reads DFQATT; CDR2 reads SNEGSKA (reference sequence). DNA for the CDR3: TGCAGTGCTAGCGCACGGAACACCGGGGAGCTGTTTTTT. This codes for CSASARNTGELFF.

This chain uses TRBV7-9 with TRBJ2-1, with TRBD1 matching over 9 bases. J was trimmed by 9 bases and V by 2 bases; bases with no gene match: 8. Germline V CDR1 and CDR2: SEHNR, FQNEAQ (reference sequence). The CDR3 is 15 residues long. CDR3 DNA sequence: TGTGCCAGCAGCTTACCGGGACAGGGTATGACTGAGCAGTTCTTC. Its protein is CASSLPGQGMTEQFF.

Only a few counts were recorded for this clonotype. The V and J genes are TRBV27 and TRBJ1-1; the D is unclear. CDR1 and CDR2 (germline): MNHEY, SMNVEV (reference sequence). Trimming shortened V by 5 bases and J by 6 bases, and 13 bases separated the two germline ends. This CDR3 is 13 amino acids long. The CDR3 reads CASSPFGGAEAFF. The DNA for the CDR3 is TGTGCCAGCAGTCCCTTTGGCGGGGCTGAAGCTTTCTTT.